These T cell receptor beta chains were read from a single sample in a study of OX40 agonist ivuxolimab in advanced cancers. Assay used: immunoSEQ multiplex PCR; TCRdb lists only in-frame clones, some missing. The data show tens of thousands of clones, about 88% seen once. This specimen was CD4+ or CD8+ T cells sorted from blood, taken in a trial of the OX40 agonist ivuxolimab. These receptors were taken from an adult with an advanced solid tumor such as melanoma, head and neck, liver or kidney cancer. The CDR3 runs from the conserved cysteine through the conserved F or W.

j_call v_call cdr3_aa
TRBJ1-2 TRBV19 CASSIHLNYGYTF
TRBJ1-5 TRBV4-1 CASSQGGLQQPQHF
TRBJ1-3 TRBV28 CASSLHQGAGGNTIYF
TRBJ2-7 TRBV11-3 CASSLDGTTYEQYF
TRBJ1-4 TRBV9 CASSPRDRGGEKLFF
TRBJ2-1 TRBV11-3 CASSLDPGPFGEQFF
TRBJ1-1 TRBV19 CASSIPPGGRTEAFF
TRBJ2-7 TRBV28 CASSFGRGVLYEQYF
TRBJ2-7 TRBV27 CASSLQGSYEQYF
TRBJ1-5 TRBV5-6 CASSLHMGGDNNQPQHF
NA TRBV28 CASTGGNEQYF
TRBJ1-2 TRBV28 CASSQGAGNYGYTF
TRBJ1-2 TRBV5-6 CASSSDRFYGYTF
TRBJ2-1 TRBV5-1 CASRPRVDEQFF
TRBJ2-2 TRBV5-1 CASSARLAGGSNTGELFF
TRBJ1-6 TRBV7-6 CASSSRQGRDSPLHF
TRBJ2-1 TRBV7-9 CASSLTSGLNEQFF
TRBJ1-3 TRBV27 CASSFRGNSGNTIYF
TRBJ2-7 TRBV6-6 CASSSLPGAGEQYF
TRBJ1-1 TRBV7-2 CASSDRDSRAEAFF
TRBJ1-2 TRBV12-2 CASRPGTGAKGYTF
TRBJ1-4 TRBV9 CASSVEAGGSYEKLFF
TRBJ2-5 TRBV28 CASSFADRAETQYF
TRBJ2-5 TRBV25-1 CASSEPRSVRETQYF
TRBJ1-4 TRBV5-6 CASSLGQGLGNEKLFF
TRBJ2-5 TRBV7-8 CASTPKAGETQYF
TRBJ2-3 TRBV19 CASSPGLAGPSDTQYF
TRBJ2-1 TRBV19 CASMKDRAYNEQFF
TRBJ1-1 TRBV5-1 CASSNPGDTEAFF
TRBJ2-3 TRBV30 CAWSPLAPSTDTQYF
TRBJ1-1 TRBV6-6 CASRLRGSNTEAFF
TRBJ2-3 TRBV5-6 CASLLRGGPGTDTQYF
TRBJ1-2 TRBV19 CASTLQGGGGYTF
TRBJ2-7 TRBV29-1 CSVRQGAGEQYF
TRBJ2-7 TRBV27 CASSLSPLAGGYYEQYF
TRBJ1-4 TRBV5-4 CASSLGGSGNEKLFF
TRBJ2-7 TRBV2 CASSEAPGTKYSYEQYF
TRBJ1-6 TRBV30 CACSDRVDNSPLHF
TRBJ2-1 TRBV19 CASTPTGEYNEQFF
TRBJ2-1 TRBV27 CASSSSGGSYNEQFF
TRBJ2-3 TRBV6-7 CASSWHKLAGDTDTQYF
TRBJ2-7 TRBV11-2 CASSFGAGVSYEQYF
TRBJ2-5 TRBV7-2 CASSSPRVRETQYF
TRBJ1-2 TRBV28 CASSSQTGNYGYTF
TRBJ2-2 TRBV6-5 CASTPFTLGHGELFF
TRBJ2-2 TRBV28 CASSPPPRNTGELFF
TRBJ2-1 TRBV2 CASSESSSYNEQFF
TRBJ2-1 TRBV18 CASSPLKGGVAHEQFF
TRBJ2-1 TRBV18 CASSLGPGGNEQFF
TRBJ2-7 TRBV4-1 CASSQDMGGEQYF
TRBJ1-6 TRBV10-1 CASSENTGTASPLHF
TRBJ1-6 TRBV5-8 CASSVDRLHSPLHF
TRBJ1-5 TRBV6-1 CASSGTGSQNQPQHF
TRBJ1-5 TRBV2 CASSGTGANQPQHF